Listed here is a single T cell receptor (beta chain). This specimen belongs to a study of cytomegalovirus exposure and HLA in healthy donors. J was trimmed by 5 bases and V by 3 bases; bases with no gene match: 13. From germline, CDR1 is MGHRA and CDR2 YSYEKL. The CDR3 has 18 amino acids. 13 Jbeta primers and 60 Vbeta primers were used for the PCR. Sequencing used immunoSEQ multiplex PCR; TCRdb keeps in-frame clones, though not all of them. The sample holds about 130,000 clones, 80% seen once. The J gene is TRBJ2-7, the V gene TRBV4-1; TRBD2 aligns across 13 bases. The sequencing input was PBMCs. This sequence was found in a young man in good health and CMV-seropositive. The CDR3 loop is CASSHPGLAGPKPHEQYF. The CDR3 bases are TGCGCCAGCAGCCATCCGGGACTAGCGGGGCCGAAACCTCACGAGCAGTACTTC.